This T cell receptor (beta chain) came from a study of blood T cell repertoires in COVID-19. V lost 0 bases and J lost 1, with 7 bases in between. Germline CDR1 is SGHRS and CDR2 is YFSETQ. CDR3 length: 14 amino acids. Only in-frame clones appear in the TCRdb table, and some are missing; sequencing was by immunoSEQ multiplex PCR. The sample contains over 85,000 clones, about 80% of which appear only once. This sequence originates from a woman in her seventies with acute or convalescent COVID-19. Sequencing was performed on peripheral blood. The V gene is TRBV5-1, the J gene TRBJ2-5; D remains unclear. CDR3 nucleotide sequence: TGCGCCAGCAGCTTGGGTCACTCCCAAGAGACCCAGTACTTC. This gives the protein CASSLGHSQETQYF.